A selection of T cell receptor beta chains follows, all from one sample in a study of blood T cells in healthy people across ages. TCRdb itself ran the 5' RACE reads through MiXCR, one entry per CDR3 protein. The sample lists over 600,000 distinct CDR3 sequences; about 46% were seen once. The source material was blood. The source of these receptors is an older man in good health. The CDR3 runs from the conserved cysteine through the conserved F or W.

V gene,J gene,CDR3 protein
TRBV7-6,TRBJ2-7,CASSQGHGHCEQYF
TRBV20-1,TRBJ2-7,CSATGAPEAQYF
TRBV7-2,TRBJ2-2,CASSPSSGGTGELFF
TRBV30,TRBJ1-5,CAWGGGGSQPQHF
TRBV4-1,TRBJ1-4,CASSQDFSATNEKLFF
TRBV12-3/TRBV12-4,TRBJ2-7,CASSFFLGTGGIEQYF
TRBV7-9,TRBJ1-2,CASSSPQEGNYGYTF
TRBV3-1,TRBJ1-6,CASSPRQGTSPPHF
TRBV24-1,TRBJ2-5,CATSDSTGTGNNEQYF
TRBV2,TRBJ2-5,CASRGRGTETQYF
TRBV12-3/TRBV12-4,NA,CASTSTQTQETQYF
TRBV20-1,TRBJ2-2,CSAPLSAGRTGELFF
TRBV28,TRBJ1-6,CASSVTTGVNSPPHF
TRBV7-2,TRBJ2-6,CASSRMFGANVLTF
TRBV7-9,TRBJ2-1,CASRLSISGSEETQFF
TRBV2,TRBJ2-5,CASSVAGAQETQYF
TRBV7-9,TRBJ1-5,CAVGQGVNSNQPQHF
TRBV2,TRBJ2-6,CASSGQAPGTGANVLTF
TRBV5-1,TRBJ2-7,CASSLSAGGNPYEQYF
TRBV11-2,TRBJ2-6,CAIQQGALLGANVLTF
TRBV7-2,TRBJ2-5,CASSLAPGPGGETQYF
TRBV7-9,TRBJ2-1,CASTPAGGRLNNEQFF
TRBV7-6,TRBJ1-2,CASSDGLNYGYTF
TRBV5-1,TRBJ2-7,CASSRGRGTYEQYF
TRBV10-3,TRBJ2-3,CAISGRASGATDTQYF
TRBV6-5,TRBJ2-7,CASRNTGGRTYEQYF
TRBV6-2/TRBV6-3,TRBJ2-7,CASSSSTTLYEQYF
TRBV12-3/TRBV12-4,TRBJ2-4,CASSLSAGSGNIQYF
TRBV29-1,TRBJ2-3,CSAALAGAETDTQYF
TRBV25-1,TRBJ1-2,CARRGTGGGISYGYTF
TRBV14,TRBJ2-1,CASSHGKSSYNEQFF
TRBV11-2,TRBJ2-5,CASSLDNGRSETQYF
TRBV28,TRBJ2-7,CASSNLGTGNYEQYF
TRBV27,TRBJ2-7,CASRTQTSGVYEQYF
TRBV20-1,TRBJ2-1,CSASGGRATYNEQFF
TRBV7-2,TRBJ1-5,CASSLAVTERYQPQHF
TRBV12-3/TRBV12-4,TRBJ2-1,CASQPGQGAKEQFF
TRBV30,TRBJ1-6,CACRLQPNSPLHF